The 22 T cell receptor beta chains below all came from one sample that was sequenced in a study of CD8+CD57+ T cells in acquired aplastic anemia. The use of genomic DNA as template underpinned the TCR beta VDJ and CDR3 profiling. TCRdb passed the reads through MiXCR, listing each CDR3 protein once. This table holds 98,000 or so distinct CDR3 sequences, roughly 50% found once. Input material: sorted CD4+, CD8+, or CD8+CD57+ T cells (not recorded which) from PBMCs. The receptors shown here come from a human donor in good health, serving as a control.

This chain uses TRBV9 with TRBJ2-5; 10 bases line up with TRBD2. Germline V lookup: CDR1 SGDLS, CDR2 YYNGEE. V trimming: 4 bases; J trimming: 2 bases; junction bases outside the gene matches: 8. The CDR3 extends over 16 amino acids. The DNA of the CDR3 is TGTGCCAGCAGCCCAAGCGGGGGGGGCATACAAGAGACCCAGTACTTC. Protein: CASSPSGGGIQETQYF.

The V and J genes are TRBV7-6 and TRBJ2-3; D gene ambiguous. From germline, CDR1 is SGHVS and CDR2 FNYEAQ. The CDR3 length is 13 residues. The V end was cut by 5 bases, the J end by 6 bases, with 12 bases between. The DNA of the CDR3 is TGTGCCAGCAGCACCGCGACCGAGGATACGCAGTATTTT. This translates into CASSTATEDTQYF.

This sequence joins TRBV6-1 and TRBJ2-1; D is perhaps TRBD2 (6 bases). CDR3 length equals 15 residues. With 4 bases removed from V and 8 bases from J, the gap between germline ends came to 18 bases. Germline V gene data show CDR1 as MNHNS and CDR2 as SASEGT. CDR3 DNA sequence: TGTGCCAGCAGTGTTGTTCCAGCGGGCTTTGATGAGCAGTTCTTC. Protein product: CASSVVPAGFDEQFF.

This clonotype was counted at least ten times. The chain uses TRBV5-1 and TRBJ2-7; no firm D call. With 2 bases removed from V and 5 bases from J, the gap between germline ends came to 8 bases. Germline CDR1 SGHRS, CDR2 YFSETQ. The CDR3 consists of 12 residues. The CDR3 is CASSLSGHEQYF. The DNA for the CDR3 is TGCGCCAGCAGCTTATCCGGTCACGAGCAGTACTTC.

The rearrangement links TRBV20-1 to TRBJ2-1; D unresolved. This CDR3 contains 12 residues. The germline CDR1 and CDR2 sequences are DFQATT and SNEGSKA (reference sequence). The V and J ends lost 0 bases and 8 bases respectively, with 8 bases between them. CDR3 nucleotide sequence: TGCAGTGCTAGAGATCATGGTGATGAGCAGTTCTTC. Translation gives CSARDHGDEQFF.

This clonotype was recorded at least ten times. This chain connects TRBV6-2 or TRBV6-3 to TRBJ2-7; 7 nucleotides agree with TRBD1. The V gene end was trimmed by 1 base and the J gene end by 5 bases; junction bases not matched to a gene: 5. From germline, CDR1 is MNHEY and CDR2 SVGEGT. The CDR3 consists of 14 residues. CDR3 nucleotide sequence: TGTGCCAGCAGTTACTTCAGGGGGAACGACGAGCAGTACTTC. This codes for CASSYFRGNDEQYF.

This clonotype has at least ten counts. This rearrangement joins TRBV6-4 to TRBJ2-2; 11 bases agree with TRBD2. V trimming: 0 bases; J trimming: 4 bases; junction bases outside the gene matches: 1. The germline V gene has CDR1 MRHNA and CDR2 SNTAGT. CDR3 length: 16 amino acids. CDR3 coding DNA: TGTGCCAGCAGTGACTCTAGCGGGGGGGCCACCGGGGAGCTGTTTTTT. It encodes CASSDSSGGATGELFF.

Details on this clonotype: This may be a read error, as it is one base from a much larger clone. The chain combines TRBV12-3 or TRBV12-4 with TRBJ2-3; D is perhaps TRBD2 (7 bases). Trimming shortened V by 1 base and J by 4 bases, and 24 bases separated the two germline ends. This CDR3 has 19 residues. Here the CDR3 reads CASSLVAGDRIIPSDTQYF. In DNA, the CDR3 is TGTGCCAGCAGTTTAGTGGCGGGAGACAGGATAATACCTTCAGATACGCAGTATTTT.

This clonotype was detected many times. The V gene is TRBV25-1, the J gene TRBJ1-4; D gene uncertain. The CDR3 loop spans 11 amino acids. Germline V gene data show CDR1 as MGHDK and CDR2 as SYGVNS. V was cut by 6 bases and J by 7 bases, with 6 bases left in between. In DNA form, the CDR3 reads TGTGCCAGCAGAGCAGGTGAAAAACTGTTTTTT. Translating gives CASRAGEKLFF.

This clonotype was seen only a few times. This may arise from a read error, as a much more abundant clone is one base away. The chain carries TRBV5-1 and TRBJ2-1; no clear D. The V end lost 4 bases, the J end lost 8 bases, and 13 bases lay between the germline ends. The germline gives CDR1 SGHRS, CDR2 YFSETQ. The CDR3 covers 13 residues. The CDR3 loop reads CASSRDGPDEQFF. DNA of the CDR3: TGCGCCAGCAGCCGAGATGGTCCAGATGAGCAGTTCTTC.

CDR3 residues: CASSLEGYGYTF. Here the CDR3 DNA reads TGTGCCAGCAGCTTGGAGGGTTATGGCTACACCTTC. The chain joins TRBV7-9 to TRBJ1-2; D remains ambiguous. From germline, CDR1 is SEHNR and CDR2 FQNEAQ (reference sequence). V was clipped by 3 bases and J by 5 bases, with 7 bases between them. The CDR3 loop spans 12 amino acids.

The table lists this clonotype with many counts. This chain uses TRBV19 with TRBJ2-1; 9 positions match TRBD2. Germline V lookup: CDR1 LNHDA, CDR2 SQIVND (reference sequence). J gave up 9 bases and V 7 bases, and 10 bases lay outside the gene matches. This CDR3 is built from 14 residues. The CDR3 sequence is CASTSAGGYIEQFF. In nucleotides, the CDR3 is TGTGCCAGTACGTCGGCGGGGGGGTATATTGAGCAGTTCTTC.

About this clonotype itself: Since no conserved phenylalanine or tryptophan closes the CDR3, a read error is the likely cause. CDR3 sequence: CAILDREETQYS. The CDR3 DNA reads as TGTGCCATCCTTGACAGGGAGGAGACCCAGTACTCC. This chain uses TRBV2 with TRBJ2-5; 7 bases align to TRBD1. This CDR3 is built from 12 residues. Germline V CDR1 and CDR2: SNHLY, FYNNEI. Trimming at V came to 10 bases and at J to 5 bases, leaving 7 bases not matched to a gene.

The chain uses TRBV19 and TRBJ2-7; D perhaps matches TRBD1 (5 bases). The V and J ends lost 0 bases and 3 bases respectively, with 12 bases between them. CDR3 length: 15 amino acids. The germline CDR1 and CDR2 sequences are LNHDA and SQIVND (reference sequence). The CDR3: CASSIDPGRNYEQYF. The CDR3 region has the DNA TGTGCCAGTAGTATAGATCCAGGGCGTAACTACGAGCAGTACTTC. The full variable domain, with the rest looked up from reference TRBV19 and TRBJ2-7, is DGGITQSPKYLFRKEGQNVTLSCEQNLNHDAMYWYRQDPGQGLRLIYYSQIVNDFQKGDIAEGYSVSREKKESFPLTVTSAQKNPTAFYLCASSIDPGRNYEQYFGPGTRLTVT.

This clonotype was observed at least ten times. The chain links TRBV4-1 to TRBJ2-3; D gene uncertain. V was shortened by 2 bases and J by 6 bases, with 6 bases between the two germline ends. Germline values: CDR1 MGHRA, CDR2 YSYEKL. The CDR3 is 12 amino acids. The CDR3 is CASSQNQDTQYF. CDR3 in DNA: TGCGCCAGCAGCCAAAACCAGGATACGCAGTATTTT.

The chain uses TRBV15 and TRBJ2-3, with TRBD2 matching over 7 bases. V gave up 1 base and J gave up 1 base; unmatched junction bases: 2. This CDR3 has 15 residues. Germline CDR1 reads LNHNV; CDR2 reads YYDKDF (reference sequence). The CDR3 spells CATSRGAGGTDTQYF. For the CDR3, the DNA is TGTGCCACCAGCAGAGGGGCGGGGGGCACAGATACGCAGTATTTT.

V usage is TRBV7-6 and J usage is TRBJ2-2; D remains unclear. Looked up from germline, CDR1 is SGHVS and CDR2 is FNYEAQ. The CDR3 has 14 amino acids. V lost 1 base to trimming and J lost 3 bases, with 6 bases between them. CDR3 DNA: TGTGCCAGCAGCTTAGTCTTCTACACCGGGGAGCTGTTTTTT. This codes for CASSLVFYTGELFF.

This clonotype was observed many times. This chain joins TRBV6-1 and TRBJ1-3; D is uncertain. CDR1 MNHNS and CDR2 SASEGT come from the germline V gene. CDR3 size: 15 residues. V gave up 6 bases and J gave up 0 bases, with 12 bases separating them. The CDR3 coding sequence is TGTGCCAGCAGCCCGGAGGCCAGCTCTGGAAACACCATATATTTT. It yields the protein CASSPEASSGNTIYF.

This clonotype was counted at least ten times. This chain connects TRBV4-3 to TRBJ1-6; D remains ambiguous. This CDR3 has 16 amino acids. Deletions cut 0 bases from V and 14 bases from J, with 20 bases between. Germline assignment: CDR1 LGHNA and CDR2 YSLEER. The chain's CDR3 is CASSQDFRQASNALHF. The CDR3 DNA reads TGCGCCAGCAGCCAAGATTTTCGGCAGGCATCAAACGCCCTCCACTTT.

This clonotype was seen only once. V is TRBV19 and J is TRBJ1-1; 7 bases are a match to TRBD1. This CDR3 contains 15 residues. J was trimmed by 1 base and V by 4 bases; bases with no gene match: 6. Germline V gene lookup returns CDR1 LNHDA and CDR2 SQIVND (reference sequence). The CDR3 bases are TGTGCCAGTAGTAGCACGACAGGGTGGAACACTGAAGCTTTCTTT. It yields the protein CASSSTTGWNTEAFF.

The rearrangement joins TRBV2 to TRBJ1-2; D is ambiguous. The ends were cut back, 4 bases at V and 12 bases at J, with 12 bases in the middle. The CDR3 sequence is 11 residues long. The germline CDR1 and CDR2 sequences are SNHLY and FYNNEI. The CDR3 sequence is CASSGSGGNTF. The CDR3 bases are TGTGCCAGCAGTGGGTCGGGCGGGAACACCTTC.

V gene TRBV30 combines with J gene TRBJ1-2, with unresolved D. The germline V and J ends were trimmed by 4 bases and 2 bases, with 11 bases remaining between them. CDR3 length: 13 amino acids. Per germline, CDR1 GTSNPN and CDR2 SVGIG (reference sequence). CDR3 sequence: CAWIDERNYGYTF. Here the CDR3 DNA reads TGTGCCTGGATCGACGAGCGAAACTATGGCTACACCTTC.